This passage covers 32 T cell receptor beta chains from one sample sequenced in a study of CD8+ T cells in alopecia areata. Treatment noted: oral pan-JAK inhibitor, 5-10 mg twice daily. RNA extraction and reverse transcription yielded cDNA as sequencing template. Generated by immunoSEQ multiplex PCR, the TCRdb table keeps only in-frame clones and is missing some. The table records some 180,000 clones, roughly 50% of them present only once. The sample in question was CD8+ T cells sorted from blood, obtained at week 24, from a patient treated with tofacitinib. The receptors come from a human donor with alopecia areata.

This clone has just a few counts. The V call is TRBV4-3, the J call TRBJ2-7, with a possible D match to TRBD1 (5 bases). The CDR3 is made up of 13 amino acids. CDR1 is LGHNA and CDR2 is YSLEER in the germline V gene. The V end lost 3 bases, the J end lost 7 bases, and 13 bases lay between the germline ends. CDR3 in DNA: TGCGCCAGCAGCCAGGCGCAGGGTAGGGAGCAGTACTTC. Protein sequence: CASSQAQGREQYF.

V gene TRBV5-1 combines with J gene TRBJ1-1; D not certain. With 1 base removed from V and 2 bases from J, the gap between germline ends came to 6 bases. The CDR3 spans 13 residues. The germline gives CDR1 SGHRS, CDR2 YFSETQ. Here the CDR3 reads CASSLSSNTEAFF. For the CDR3, the DNA is TGCGCCAGCAGCTTGTCGTCAAACACTGAAGCTTTCTTT.

This clone turned up a few times. The chain employs TRBV30 and TRBJ2-1; 9 positions agree with TRBD1. The CDR3 runs to 13 residues. Germline V gene data show CDR1 as GTSNPN and CDR2 as SVGIG (reference sequence). Germline trimming cut 5 bases from V and 5 bases from J; bases unmatched to any gene: 4. The CDR3 region has the DNA TGTGCCTGGGACAGGGGGGAGAACAATGAGCAGTTCTTC. This codes for CAWDRGENNEQFF.

The chain has TRBV5-1 and TRBJ2-1, with 7 bases matching TRBD2. CDR3 size: 15 residues. Germline CDR1 SGHRS, CDR2 YFSETQ. Trimming removed 3 bases from V and 5 bases from J; junction bases left unmatched: 8. The CDR3 DNA follows: TGCGCCAGCAGCTCGTGGCGGGGGATAAACAATGAGCAGTTCTTC. Its protein product is CASSSWRGINNEQFF.

This chain connects TRBV2 to TRBJ2-3; D tentatively fits TRBD1 or TRBD2 (5 bases each). V was trimmed by 10 bases and J by 0 bases, leaving 11 bases between them. Germline V gene sequence: CDR1 SNHLY, CDR2 FYNNEI. The CDR3 is 13 amino acids. The CDR3 region is CATLGDSTDTQYF. CDR3 DNA sequence: TGTGCCACGCTGGGGGATAGCACAGATACGCAGTATTTT.

The gene calls are TRBV9 and TRBJ1-1, with unresolved D. The V end was cut by 4 bases, the J end by 7 bases, with 11 bases between. The CDR3 consists of 12 residues. In germline, CDR1 is SGDLS, CDR2 YYNGEE. CDR3 nucleotides: TGTGCCAGCAGCTCAATCCAGAGTGAAGCTTTCTTT. It codes for CASSSIQSEAFF.

The chain employs TRBV14 and TRBJ2-1; D is possibly TRBD2 (6 bases). This CDR3 region has 13 residues. The V end was cut by 2 bases, the J end by 7 bases, with 9 bases between. CDR1 is SGHDN and CDR2 is FVKESK in the germline V gene. CDR3 sequence (DNA): TGTGCCAGCAGCCAAAGGACTAAGAATGAGCAGTTCTTC. This encodes CASSQRTKNEQFF.

The genes are TRBV29-1 and TRBJ1-2; the D is unclear. The CDR3 extends over 12 amino acids. CDR1 is SQVTM, CDR2 ANQGSEA, per germline. The ends were cut back, 4 bases at V and 7 bases at J, with 13 bases in the middle. CDR3 sequence reads: CSVGSGEGGYTF. CDR3 sequence (DNA): TGCAGCGTTGGAAGCGGGGAGGGTGGCTACACCTTC.

The CDR3 is CASSLTGELFF. CDR3 in DNA: TGTGCCAGCAGTTTAACCGGGGAGCTGTTTTTT. This sequence joins TRBV27 and TRBJ2-2; D not resolved. The CDR3 extends over 11 amino acids. Germline CDR1 is MNHEY and CDR2 is SMNVEV (reference sequence). The V end was cut by 2 bases, the J end by 5 bases, with 0 bases between.

This clone has a single count. The chain carries TRBV7-3 and TRBJ1-1; unclear D gene. This CDR3 region has 13 residues. Trimming removed 4 bases at V and 1 base at J, with 7 bases between. Germline CDR1 SGHTA, CDR2 FQGTGA. The CDR3 here is CASSSGRNTEAFF. The CDR3 coding sequence is TGTGCCAGCAGCTCCGGCAGGAACACTGAAGCTTTCTTT.

Concerning this clone: This sample also contains other DNA sequences that code for the same CDR3. This chain links TRBV19 with TRBJ2-7; D perhaps matches TRBD2 (6 bases). V was cut by 3 bases and J by 7 bases, with 13 bases left in between. This CDR3 has 13 residues. Germline V gene data show CDR1 as LNHDA and CDR2 as SQIVND (reference sequence). Here the CDR3 DNA reads TGTGCCAGTAGTATCGGGGGAGTAGGTGAGCAGTACTTC. It is translated as CASSIGGVGEQYF.

The V call is TRBV27, the J call TRBJ2-2; D unclear. V gave up 7 bases and J gave up 1 base, with 10 bases separating them. The CDR3 runs to 14 residues. Germline V gene sequence: CDR1 MNHEY, CDR2 SMNVEV (reference sequence). This chain's CDR3 is CASTTGWNTGELFF. The CDR3, as DNA: TGTGCCAGCACCACCGGGTGGAACACCGGGGAGCTGTTTTTT.

The V call is TRBV16, the J call TRBJ1-5; D may be TRBD1 (5 bases). The V gene's germline CDR1 is KGHSY and CDR2 FQNENV. The CDR3 is made up of 12 amino acids. Trimming took off 0 bases at V and 12 bases at J, with 9 bases between the two ends. CDR3 region: CASSQSGADQHF. DNA for the CDR3: TGTGCCAGCAGCCAATCAGGGGCGGACCAGCATTTT.

The chain employs TRBV4-3 and TRBJ2-3; D is uncertain. The CDR3 spans 13 residues. Germline CDR1 is LGHNA and CDR2 is YSLEER. V was clipped by 0 bases and J by 5 bases, with 6 bases between them. The CDR3: CASSQDWEDTQYF. The CDR3, as DNA: TGCGCCAGCAGCCAAGATTGGGAAGATACGCAGTATTTT.

The V and J genes are TRBV7-9 and TRBJ2-3; no definite D call. Germline V gene sequence: CDR1 SEHNR, CDR2 FQNEAQ (reference sequence). Trimming left V 6 bases short and J 1 base short, with 2 bases between. The CDR3 contains 11 residues. As DNA, the CDR3 is TGTGCCAGCAGTCGCACAGATACGCAGTATTTT. Translation: CASSRTDTQYF.

This chain uses TRBV29-1 with TRBJ1-1; possible D gene TRBD1, 6 bases. Trimming took 6 bases from V and 0 from J, leaving 11 bases between them. Germline loops: CDR1 SQVTM, CDR2 ANQGSEA. The CDR3 extends over 13 amino acids. This CDR3 reads CSVRGGLNTEAFF. The CDR3 DNA sequence: TGCAGCGTCAGGGGCGGACTGAACACTGAAGCTTTCTTT.

Here the CDR3 DNA reads TGTGCCATCCTCTTAGACAATGAGCAGTTCTTC. Amino acids: CAILLDNEQFF. This sequence joins TRBV2 and TRBJ2-1; no clear D gene. Germline CDR1 SNHLY, CDR2 FYNNEI. The CDR3 runs 11 residues. Deletions cut 10 bases from V and 5 bases from J, with 9 bases between. The whole variable domain, remainder taken from reference TRBV2 and TRBJ2-1, is EPEVTQTPSHQVTQMGQEVILRCVPISNHLYFYWYRQILGQKVEFLVSFYNNEISEKSEIFDDQFSVERPDGSNFTLKIRSTKLEDSAMYFCAILLDNEQFFGPGTRLTVL.

In this sample, this clone turned up a few times. V and J are TRBV21-1 and TRBJ1-5; the table calls TRBD1, which could not be checked here. TRBV21-1 is termed a pseudogene. The CDR3 sequence is 13 residues long. The CDR3 coding sequence is TGTGCCAGCAGCAGGCAGGGGGATCAGCCCCAGCATTTT. Its translation is CASSRQGDQPQHF.

This rearrangement joins TRBV11-2 to TRBJ2-7; the D gene is possibly TRBD2 (5 bases). V gave up 3 bases and J gave up 1 base, with 7 bases separating them. The length of the CDR3 is 13 residues. Germline V CDR1 and CDR2: SGHAT, FQNNGV. The CDR3 region has the DNA TGTGCCAGCAGCTTTGGGAGTTCCTACGAGCAGTACTTC. Its protein product is CASSFGSSYEQYF.

The rearrangement uses TRBV29-1 and TRBJ2-3, with 9 nucleotides matching TRBD2. Germline V gene data show CDR1 as SQVTM and CDR2 as ANQGSEA. This CDR3 region has 15 residues. The ends lost 1 base at V and 3 bases at J; junction bases unmatched: 5. The CDR3 nucleotides are TGCAGCGTTGAAGGGCGGGGGGGAGTGACAGATACGCAGTATTTT. This codes for CSVEGRGGVTDTQYF.

This CDR3 reads CASSDGDTQYF. The CDR3 region has the DNA TGTGCCAGCAGTGATGGTGATACGCAGTATTTT. The genes are TRBV25-1 and TRBJ2-3; D ambiguous. In germline, CDR1 is MGHDK, CDR2 SYGVNS. There are 11 residues in the CDR3. Trimming took 3 bases from V and 6 from J, leaving 4 bases between them.

This clone was seen a handful of times. The V call is TRBV11-2, the J call TRBJ1-4; 8 bases are shared with TRBD1. V lost 5 bases to trimming and J lost 5 bases; unmatched junction nucleotides: 4. This CDR3 has 14 residues. Germline CDR1 reads SGHAT; CDR2 reads FQNNGV. CDR3 protein: CASSTTGANEKLFF. The CDR3 bases are TGTGCCAGCAGCACGACAGGGGCGAATGAAAAACTGTTTTTT.

Of note for this clone: Other nucleotide sequences from this sample produce the same CDR3. The V call is TRBV30, the J call TRBJ1-1; tentative D call: TRBD1 (5 bases). CDR1 and CDR2 from the germline V gene are GTSNPN and SVGIG (reference sequence). The CDR3 runs 13 residues. V lost 0 bases to trimming and J lost 3 bases, with 8 bases between them. CDR3 sequence (DNA): TGTGCCTGGAGTGTAGGAGGGGACACTGAAGCTTTCTTT. This translates into CAWSVGGDTEAFF.

The chain uses TRBV7-9 and TRBJ2-2, with D perhaps TRBD2 (5 bases). Deletions cut 2 bases from V and 1 base from J, with 11 bases between. This CDR3 contains 16 residues. In germline, CDR1 is SEHNR, CDR2 FQNEAQ (reference sequence). In DNA, the CDR3 is TGTGCCAGCAGCTTATACCGGGGTCGGAACACCGGGGAGCTGTTTTTT. Amino acid sequence: CASSLYRGRNTGELFF.

CDR3 loop: CAYTGDRAGAFF. CDR3 bases: TGTGCCTACACAGGGGATAGAGCCGGGGCTTTCTTT. J is TRBJ1-1 and V is TRBV30, with TRBD1 identical over 7 bases. V dropped 7 bases and J dropped 11; count of bases not matched to a gene: 13. The CDR3 consists of 12 residues. The V gene's germline CDR1 is GTSNPN and CDR2 SVGIG (reference sequence).

The chain couples TRBV9 to TRBJ1-6; TRBD1 might be the D (5 bases). Per germline, CDR1 SGDLS and CDR2 YYNGEE. CDR3 length: 16 amino acids. The V gene lost 2 bases and the J gene lost 0 bases, with 9 bases spanning the gap. CDR3 region: CASSVGQSSYNSPLHF. Here the CDR3 DNA reads TGTGCCAGCAGCGTGGGGCAGAGCTCCTATAATTCACCCCTCCACTTT.

The CDR3 is CASSLRGPTGGIYEQYF. The CDR3 nucleotides read TGTGCCAGCAGCTTGCGTGGGCCTACAGGGGGCATCTACGAGCAGTACTTC. V is TRBV5-6 and J is TRBJ2-7; 9 bases are a match to TRBD1. The CDR3 has 17 amino acids. V dropped 1 base and J dropped 3; count of bases not matched to a gene: 11. Germline CDR1 is SGHDT and CDR2 is YYEEEE. The whole variable domain, filled in from reference TRBV5-6 and TRBJ2-7, reads DAGVTQSPTHLIKTRGQQVTLRCSPKSGHDTVSWYQQALGQGPQFIFQYYEEEERQRGNFPDRFSGHQFPNYSSELNVNALLLGDSALYLCASSLRGPTGGIYEQYFGPGTRLTVT.

The chain is built from TRBV19 and TRBJ2-5; weak D call: TRBD2 (6 bases). The CDR3 has 13 residues. The V end lost 6 bases, the J end lost 4 bases, and 12 bases lay between the germline ends. In germline, CDR1 is LNHDA, CDR2 SQIVND (reference sequence). The CDR3 sequence is CASRRLEGETQYF. The CDR3, as DNA: TGTGCCAGTAGAAGATTGGAGGGAGAGACCCAGTACTTC.

The sample holds a few counts of this clone. The rearrangement links TRBV29-1 to TRBJ1-1; D gene unclear. V lost 4 bases and J 1 base, leaving 7 bases between the germline ends. Germline V gene sequence: CDR1 SQVTM, CDR2 ANQGSEA. The length of the CDR3 is 12 residues. This chain's CDR3 is CSVVEGNTEAFF. Here the CDR3 DNA reads TGCAGCGTTGTAGAGGGGAACACTGAAGCTTTCTTT.

The chain joins TRBV5-1 to TRBJ2-7, with 10 bases matching TRBD1. This CDR3 contains 14 residues. Germline V CDR1 and CDR2: SGHRS, YFSETQ. V lost 4 bases and J lost 3; bases outside the gene matches: 4. CDR3 sequence: CASSPRDRGYEQYF. The CDR3 bases are TGCGCCAGCAGCCCCAGGGACAGGGGCTACGAGCAGTACTTC.

The rearrangement links TRBV6-1 to TRBJ2-5, with 7 nucleotides matching TRBD1. The CDR3 has 16 amino acids. The germline V gene has CDR1 MNHNS and CDR2 SASEGT. V was clipped by 2 bases and J by 2 bases; unmatched bases: 8. CDR3 loop: CASSEPGQLEQETQYF. CDR3 bases: TGTGCCAGCAGTGAACCGGGACAGCTGGAGCAAGAGACCCAGTACTTC.

V gene TRBV6-6 combines with J gene TRBJ1-5; D possibly corresponds to TRBD1 (5 bases). The V end lost 2 bases, the J end lost 4 bases, and 15 bases lay between the germline ends. Germline lookup yields CDR1 MNHNY and CDR2 SVGAGI (reference sequence). The CDR3 has 16 residues. The CDR3 reads CASSYPDTLGNQPQHF. The CDR3 nucleotides read TGTGCCAGCAGTTACCCGGACACCCTTGGGAATCAGCCCCAGCATTTT.